This T cell receptor (beta chain) was sequenced during a study of early T cells in non-severe SARS-CoV-2 infection. Study overall: Chains stayed unpaired after sequencing of bulk RNA from unsorted whole blood.

Trimming pared 8 bases from V and 6 bases from J, leaving 20 bases between. The length of the CDR3 is 15 residues. Germline V gene lookup returns CDR1 MNHNY and CDR2 SVGAGI (reference sequence). As part of library construction, unique molecular identifiers were attached to individual cDNA molecules. TCRdb processed the 5' RACE reads anew with MiXCR; each CDR3 protein has one entry. The sample carries around 50,000 distinct CDR3 sequences, 4.5% to 7% recorded once. This clonotype appeared a single time. The genes are TRBV6-6 and TRBJ1-3, with no clear D. The source is an adult who was a healthcare worker with PCR-confirmed SARS-CoV-2 infection or an uninfected control (not recorded which). The sequencing input was whole blood. CDR3 region: CASGGGVSLENTIYF. The CDR3 DNA sequence: TGTGCCAGCGGTGGAGGTGTTAGTCTGGAAAACACCATATATTTT.